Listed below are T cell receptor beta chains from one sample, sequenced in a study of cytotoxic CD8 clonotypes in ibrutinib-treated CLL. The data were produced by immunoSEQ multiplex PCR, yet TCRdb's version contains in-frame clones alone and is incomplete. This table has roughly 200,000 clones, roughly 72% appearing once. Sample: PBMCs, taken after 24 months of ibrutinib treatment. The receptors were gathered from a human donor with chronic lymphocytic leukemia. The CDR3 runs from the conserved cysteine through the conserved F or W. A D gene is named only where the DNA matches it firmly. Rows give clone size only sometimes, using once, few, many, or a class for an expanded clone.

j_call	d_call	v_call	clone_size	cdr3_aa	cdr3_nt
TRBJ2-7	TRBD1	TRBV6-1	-	CASSDRGQRDYEQYF	TGTGCCAGCAGTGACCGGGGACAGCGTGACTACGAGCAGTACTTC
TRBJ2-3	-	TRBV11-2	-	CASSIGGYRGTDTQYF	TGTGCCAGCAGTATAGGTGGCTACCGAGGCACAGATACGCAGTATTTT
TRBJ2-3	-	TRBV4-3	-	CASSQGVSDTQYF	TGCGCCAGCAGCCAAGGAGTATCGGATACGCAGTATTTT
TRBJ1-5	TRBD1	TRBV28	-	CASSLWRTGNNQPQHF	TGTGCCAGCAGTTTATGGAGGACAGGTAACAATCAGCCCCAGCATTTT
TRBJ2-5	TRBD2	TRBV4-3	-	CASSMGLAGQETQYF	TGCGCCAGCAGCATGGGACTAGCGGGACAAGAGACCCAGTACTTC
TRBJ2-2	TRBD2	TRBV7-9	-	CASSETSRAGELFF	TGTGCCAGCAGCGAGACTAGCCGGGCCGGGGAGCTGTTTTTT
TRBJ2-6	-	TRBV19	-	CATRSGPGANVLTF	TGTGCCACCCGCAGCGGGCCTGGGGCCAACGTCCTGACTTTC
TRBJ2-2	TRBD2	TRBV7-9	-	CASSLARASGLNTGELFF	TGTGCCAGCAGCTTAGCGAGGGCTAGCGGTTTGAACACCGGGGAGCTGTTTTTT
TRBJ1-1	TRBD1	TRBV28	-	CASSPGRKSGQEAFF	TGTGCCAGCAGTCCCGGACGAAAATCGGGACAGGAAGCTTTCTTT
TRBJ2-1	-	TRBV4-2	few	CASSPRGIRSSYNEQFF	TGTGCCAGCAGCCCCCGTGGGATCAGGAGCTCCTACAATGAGCAGTTCTTC
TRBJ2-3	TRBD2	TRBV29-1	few	CSVVTSGRGTQYF	TGCAGCGTTGTGACTAGCGGGAGGGGTACGCAGTATTTT
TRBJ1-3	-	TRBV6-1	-	CASSEKLGTSSSGNTIYF	TGTGCCAGCAGTGAAAAATTGGGGACATCGAGCTCTGGAAACACCATATATTTT
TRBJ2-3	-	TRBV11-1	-	CASSLRLDTQYF	TGTGCCAGCAGCTTAAGACTAGATACGCAGTATTTT
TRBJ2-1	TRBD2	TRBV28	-	CASSLEASGSYNEQFF	TGTGCCAGCAGTTTAGAGGCTAGCGGAAGTTACAATGAGCAGTTCTTC
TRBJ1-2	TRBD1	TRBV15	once	CATSRDRQGGLLLYGYTF	TGTGCCACCAGCAGAGATCGCCAGGGGGGTCTACTCCTCTATGGCTACACCTTC
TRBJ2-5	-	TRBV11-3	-	CASSFGPAEETQYF	TGTGCCAGCAGCTTTGGACCGGCGGAAGAGACCCAGTACTTC
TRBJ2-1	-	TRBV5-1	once	CASSFAGGVEQFF	TGCGCCAGCAGTTTCGCAGGAGGAGTTGAGCAGTTCTTC
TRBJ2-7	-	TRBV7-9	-	CASSLGPEQYF	TGTGCCAGCAGCCTCGGTCCCGAGCAGTACTTC
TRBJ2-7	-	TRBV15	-	CATSRDQAGVYEQYF	TGTGCCACCAGCAGAGATCAGGCAGGAGTCTACGAGCAGTACTTC
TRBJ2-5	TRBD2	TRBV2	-	CASSEIGLAPETQYF	TGTGCCAGCAGCGAGATAGGACTAGCCCCAGAGACCCAGTACTTC
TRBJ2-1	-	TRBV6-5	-	CASSYGAGGVNEQFF	TGTGCCAGCAGTTACGGAGCAGGGGGGGTCAATGAGCAGTTCTTC
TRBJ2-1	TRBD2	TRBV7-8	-	CASSFSGRGYNEQFF	TGTGCCAGCAGCTTTAGCGGGAGAGGCTACAATGAGCAGTTCTTC